The 16 T cell receptor beta chains below all came from one sample that was sequenced in a study of T cells after yellow fever vaccination. TCRdb recomputed calls from the 5' RACE reads with MiXCR, one row per CDR3 protein. The table includes 300,000 or so distinct CDR3 sequences, roughly 13% detected once. This specimen consisted of CD4+ T cells sorted from PBMCs, obtained 45 days after the yellow fever booster vaccination. The source is a man aged 30 to 45 who received the YFV17D yellow fever vaccine.

The chain joins TRBV28 to TRBJ2-7, with D possibly being TRBD1 (6 bases). This CDR3 has 15 amino acids. Germline assignment: CDR1 MDHEN and CDR2 SYDVKM. Trimming stripped 5 bases from V and 2 bases from J, with 16 bases between. The CDR3 DNA follows: TGTGCCAGCAGTGGATCCGGGACACTTACCTACGAGCAGTACTTC. This gives the protein CASSGSGTLTYEQYF.

In this sample, this clonotype turned up a few times. This chain joins TRBV7-2 and TRBJ1-5, with D perhaps TRBD1 (6 bases). The V end was cut by 3 bases, the J end by 2 bases, with 11 bases between. CDR3 length: 15 residues. Germline V gives CDR1 SGHTA, CDR2 FQGNSA. The CDR3 region has the DNA TGTGCCAGCAGCTTCGCAGGGGCCGGCAATCAGCCCCAGCATTTT. Encoded protein: CASSFAGAGNQPQHF.

On this clonotype itself: The junction does not match germline at one end; this may be a read error. The chain carries TRBV7-9 and TRBJ2-2; possibly TRBD2 for D (6 bases). The CDR3 is made up of 14 amino acids. CDR1 SEHNR and CDR2 FQNEAQ come from the germline V gene (reference sequence). CDR3 region: CASSFAGTPGELLF. In nucleotides, the CDR3 is TGTGCCAGCAGTTTTGCGGGAACCCCCGGGGAGCTGCTTTTT.

This clonotype appeared a few times. J is TRBJ2-6 and V is TRBV5-1; no reliable D call. The CDR3 length is 16 residues. Germline V gene data show CDR1 as SGHRS and CDR2 as YFSETQ. Deletions cut 3 bases from V and 0 bases from J, with 10 bases between. CDR3: CASSSDTYSGANVLTF. In DNA, the CDR3 is TGCGCCAGCAGCTCTGATACCTACTCTGGGGCCAACGTCCTGACTTTC.

This clonotype was detected a few times. The CDR3 reads CASSLELLGGTEAFF. DNA for the CDR3: TGTGCCAGCAGCTTAGAATTATTGGGGGGAACTGAAGCTTTCTTT. J is TRBJ1-1 and V is TRBV7-2; D is perhaps TRBD1 (5 bases). The CDR3 runs 15 residues. CDR1 is SGHTA and CDR2 is FQGNSA in the germline V gene. Between the trimmed V and J ends, which lost 1 base and 5 bases, there was a span of 14 bases.

This clonotype occurred a few times. The rearrangement joins TRBV7-2 to TRBJ2-7, with a possible D match to TRBD2 (6 bases). The CDR3 sequence is 14 residues long. Germline V gene data show CDR1 as SGHTA and CDR2 as FQGNSA. Trimming shortened V by 3 bases and J by 2 bases, and 11 bases separated the two germline ends. This CDR3 is CASSFSRETYEQYF. The CDR3 DNA reads TGTGCCAGCAGCTTCTCTCGGGAGACCTACGAGCAGTACTTC.

The rearrangement joins TRBV7-3 to TRBJ2-5; D not certain. CDR1 and CDR2 from the germline V gene are SGHTA and FQGTGA. The CDR3 runs to 12 residues. Trimming pared 3 bases from V and 5 bases from J, leaving 7 bases between. CDR3 residues: CASSFIPETQYF. The CDR3 DNA sequence: TGTGCCAGCAGCTTCATCCCTGAGACCCAGTACTTC.

Note on this clonotype: The junction does not match germline at one end; this may be a read error. This chain connects TRBV12-3 or TRBV12-4 to TRBJ1-4; D remains ambiguous. The CDR3 length is 13 residues. The CDR3 is CASSLYGTVPVEF. The DNA of the CDR3 is TGTGCCAGCAGTTTATACGGCACCGTTCCTGTTGAGTTT.

The chain combines TRBV29-1 with TRBJ1-5; D is ambiguous. Germline V gene sequence: CDR1 SQVTM, CDR2 ANQGSEA. This CDR3 comprises 13 residues. Trimming shortened V by 4 bases and J by 6 bases, and 13 bases separated the two germline ends. The CDR3 bases are TGCAGCGTTGTGGTCGTAGTGGGTCAGCCCCAGCATTTT. Protein sequence: CSVVVVVGQPQHF.

This clonotype has a count of ten or more. The chain employs TRBV5-1 and TRBJ2-1; 9 bases line up with TRBD2. The CDR3 is 14 residues long. Per the germline V gene, CDR1 is SGHRS and CDR2 is YFSETQ. CDR3 DNA sequence: TGCGCTAGCTCCGCGGGAGGGTACAACAATGAGCAGTTCTTC. Translating it yields CASSAGGYNNEQFF.

This clonotype turned up a few times. The V call is TRBV7-2, the J call TRBJ2-3; D possibly corresponds to TRBD2 (6 bases). The CDR3 covers 14 residues. V lost 1 base, J lost 4 bases, and 9 bases lay in between. CDR1 and CDR2 from the germline V gene are SGHTA and FQGNSA. The CDR3 coding sequence is TGTGCCAGCAGCTTAGGACGGGAGTCAGATACGCAGTATTTT. This encodes CASSLGRESDTQYF.

The rearrangement uses TRBV5-1 and TRBJ2-1; D perhaps matches TRBD1 (6 bases). Germline lookup yields CDR1 SGHRS and CDR2 YFSETQ. Trimming took off 0 bases at V and 10 bases at J, with 20 bases between the two ends. This CDR3 is 16 amino acids long. The CDR3 loop reads CASSLAARDNLWEQFF. CDR3 coding DNA: TGCGCCAGCAGCTTGGCGGCCCGGGACAACTTATGGGAGCAGTTCTTC.

The chain couples TRBV18 to TRBJ2-1; D gene ambiguous. With 4 bases removed from V and 1 base from J, the gap between germline ends came to 17 bases. The CDR3 is made up of 17 amino acids. Germline CDR1 and CDR2: KGHSH and LQKENI. In nucleotides, the CDR3 is TGTGCCAGCTCACTTCACCGTGGGGAAAGGTCCTACAATGAGCAGTTCTTC. Protein sequence: CASSLHRGERSYNEQFF.

This clonotype was counted many times. The V call is TRBV20-1, the J call TRBJ2-7; 10 nucleotides match TRBD1. The CDR3 extends over 12 amino acids. Germline assignment: CDR1 DFQATT and CDR2 SNEGSKA (reference sequence). V was clipped by 5 bases and J by 4 bases; unmatched bases: 2. The CDR3 bases are TGCAGTGCTCTGGACAGGGGGTACGAGCAGTACTTC. This sequence encodes CSALDRGYEQYF.

This clonotype was detected a few times. The gene calls are TRBV12-3 or TRBV12-4 and TRBJ1-1; D is undetermined. The CDR3 consists of 12 residues. The V end was cut by 3 bases, the J end by 8 bases, with 10 bases between. This CDR3 is CASSFNVPEAFF. The CDR3 DNA reads TGTGCCAGCAGTTTTAACGTTCCGGAAGCTTTCTTT.

The V gene is TRBV7-9, the J gene TRBJ2-1; TRBD1 aligns across 8 bases. Trimming at V came to 2 bases and at J to 8 bases, leaving 11 bases not matched to a gene. CDR3 length equals 16 residues. CDR1 and CDR2 from the germline V gene are SEHNR and FQNEAQ (reference sequence). The CDR3 protein is CASSLPGTGAGYEQFF. The CDR3 DNA is TGTGCCAGCAGCTTACCCGGGACAGGCGCCGGGTATGAGCAGTTCTTC. The full variable domain, in which reference TRBV7-9 and TRBJ2-1 provide the parts outside the CDR3, is DTGVSQNPRHKITKRGQNVTFRCDPISEHNRLYWYRQTLGQGPEFLTYFQNEAQLEKSRLLSDRFSAERPKGSFSTLEIQRTEQGDSAMYLCASSLPGTGAGYEQFFGPGTRLTVL.